These 18 T cell receptor beta chains share one sample of origin, sequenced in a study of beta chain features in type 1 diabetes (dated by TCRdb to the late 2010s). The library was obtained by the immunoSEQ multiplex PCR assay. All of the isolated RNA was reverse transcribed with the High Capacity cDNA Reverse Transcription Kit, so expressed TCRB transcripts were sequenced. In its TCRdb copy, this immuneACCESS table keeps in-frame sequences only and misses some clones. Where compared with another copy, unresolved V genes explain less than half of these, and the others have no known cause. This sample has around 310,000 clones in its table, and approximately 10% of those were observed once. The ten most abundant clones make up roughly 0.014% of the sample. Input material: naive CD4+ T cells from blood. The cell subset or site label, read with the paper, signifies: true naive CD4+ T cells. These receptors were taken from a woman between 25 and 40 years old in good health.

This clone has a handful of counts. CDR3 amino acids: CASSQGNRAGNTIYF. CDR3 nucleotides: TGCGCCAGCAGCCAAGGGAACAGGGCAGGAAACACCATATATTTT. The rearrangement links TRBV4-3 to TRBJ1-3, with D possibly TRBD1 on 6 matching bases. The germline V gene encodes CDR1 LGHNA and CDR2 YSLEER. Trimming cost V 1 base and J 4 bases, with 11 bases left between them. The CDR3 contains 15 residues.

This clone was seen many times. A read error may account for a junction end that differs from germline. V usage is TRBV7-9 and J usage is TRBJ2-7; D is unresolved. Germline V gives CDR1 SEHNR, CDR2 FQNEAQ (reference sequence). CDR3 length: 10 amino acids. CDR3 loop: CASSLLQAGF. CDR3 sequence (DNA): TGTGCCAGCAGCTTGCTGCAGGCCGGCTTC.

This clone was seen a few times. The rearrangement joins TRBV21-1 to TRBJ2-5; the DNA was not used to check the table's D call, TRBD1. TRBV21-1 constitutes a pseudogene. The CDR3 covers 17 residues. The CDR3 loop reads CASSIVGRQGRAETQYF. The CDR3 nucleotides read TGTGCCAGCAGCATAGTGGGACGGCAGGGGCGGGCGGAGACCCAGTACTTC.

This clone was found a few times. This chain joins TRBV30 and TRBJ2-1, with 12 bases aligning to TRBD2. The CDR3 has 14 residues. From germline, CDR1 is GTSNPN and CDR2 SVGIG (reference sequence). The CDR3 nucleotides read TGTGCGGGTTCTAGCGGGAGGGGTTACAATGAGCAGTTCTTC. It yields the protein CAGSSGRGYNEQFF.

V is TRBV5-1 and J is TRBJ2-7; the D gene is possibly TRBD2 (6 bases). The CDR3 has 13 residues. Looked up from germline, CDR1 is SGHRS and CDR2 is YFSETQ. The V end lost 5 bases, the J end lost 7 bases, and 16 bases lay between the germline ends. The CDR3 protein is CASSAGGEEEQYF. In DNA, the CDR3 is TGCGCCAGCAGTGCAGGAGGGGAAGAGGAGCAGTACTTC.

The chain couples TRBV27 to TRBJ2-7; 9 bases are shared with TRBD1. V shed 5 bases and J 4 bases; nucleotides not matched to a gene: 9. The CDR3 is 15 amino acids. Germline lookup yields CDR1 MNHEY and CDR2 SMNVEV (reference sequence). CDR3 in amino acids: CASSLGQGPGYEQYF. CDR3 DNA sequence: TGTGCCAGCAGTCTCGGACAGGGGCCTGGGTACGAGCAGTACTTC.

This chain links TRBV6-6 with TRBJ2-2, with a tentative D call TRBD2 (6 bases). Germline V gene data show CDR1 as MNHNY and CDR2 as SVGAGI (reference sequence). This CDR3 region has 16 residues. Trimming cost V 0 bases and J 3 bases, with 11 bases left between them. The chain's CDR3 is CASSYSTGVDTGELFF. CDR3 coding DNA: TGTGCCAGCAGTTACTCGACGGGAGTCGACACCGGGGAGCTGTTTTTT.

This clone was counted only a few times. The rearrangement joins TRBV27 to TRBJ1-1; D unclear. Germline CDR1 reads MNHEY; CDR2 reads SMNVEV (reference sequence). Trimming removed 3 bases at V and 0 bases at J, with 5 bases between. CDR3 length: 13 residues. The CDR3 is CASSFLVNTEAFF. The CDR3 DNA follows: TGTGCCAGCAGTTTTCTAGTGAACACTGAAGCTTTCTTT.

The CDR3 here is CASSIGGTGNTIYF. The DNA for the CDR3 is TGTGCCAGCAGCATCGGGGGGACGGGAAACACCATATATTTT. The V call is TRBV28, the J call TRBJ1-3; possible D gene TRBD1, 5 bases. Germline loops: CDR1 MDHEN, CDR2 SYDVKM. With 6 bases removed from V and 4 bases from J, the gap between germline ends came to 13 bases. CDR3 length: 14 residues.

This clone was found a few times. The genes are TRBV5-1 and TRBJ2-3, with 10 nucleotides matching TRBD1. This CDR3 contains 16 residues. With V trimmed by 4 bases and J by 2 bases, 7 bases remained unmatched. Germline V CDR1 and CDR2: SGHRS, YFSETQ. In nucleotides, the CDR3 is TGCGCCAGCAGCCCCGGGACAGGGGATTACACAGATACGCAGTATTTT. Amino acid sequence: CASSPGTGDYTDTQYF.

This clone occurred a few times. The chain is built from TRBV29-1 and TRBJ1-5, with 11 nucleotides matching TRBD1. Germline CDR1 is SQVTM and CDR2 is ANQGSEA. J was trimmed by 5 bases and V by 4 bases; bases with no gene match: 4. This CDR3 has 14 amino acids. CDR3 protein: CSVVWTGGDQPQHF. CDR3 DNA sequence: TGCAGCGTTGTGTGGACAGGGGGCGATCAGCCCCAGCATTTT.

Notes on this clone: The same CDR3 is also encoded by other DNA sequences in this sample. V and J are TRBV29-1 and TRBJ2-3, with 14 bases matching TRBD2. Losses at the gene ends were 6 bases for V and 4 bases for J; bases not matched to a gene: 3. Germline V gene sequence: CDR1 SQVTM, CDR2 ANQGSEA. There are 14 residues in the CDR3. The CDR3, as DNA: TGCAGCGTGGGGGGACTAGCGGGAGCAGATACGCAGTATTTT. Encoded protein: CSVGGLAGADTQYF.

Remarks on this clone: This CDR3 is also generated by other DNA sequences in the sample. The chain employs TRBV5-4 and TRBJ2-1, with TRBD2 matching over 14 bases. The trim removed 4 bases at V and 6 bases at J, leaving 3 bases unmatched. The CDR3 consists of 15 residues. The germline gives CDR1 SGHNT, CDR2 YYREEE (reference sequence). The CDR3 sequence is CASSPGLAGGNEQFF. DNA of the CDR3: TGTGCCAGCAGCCCAGGACTAGCGGGGGGCAATGAGCAGTTCTTC. Full variable domain (outside the CDR3, taken from reference TRBV5-4 and TRBJ2-1): ETGVTQSPTHLIKTRGQQVTLRCSSQSGHNTVSWYQQALGQGPQFIFQYYREEENGRGNFPPRFSGLQFPNYSSELNVNALELDDSALYLCASSPGLAGGNEQFFGPGTRLTVL.

The sample holds a few counts of this clone. The chain is built from TRBV10-3 and TRBJ2-5, with 7 nucleotides matching TRBD2. V lost 0 bases and J lost 0; bases outside the gene matches: 7. Germline V gives CDR1 ENHRY, CDR2 SYGVKD. The CDR3 length is 17 residues. The CDR3: CAISESGLDPYQETQYF. CDR3 DNA: TGTGCCATCAGTGAGTCCGGACTAGATCCGTACCAAGAGACCCAGTACTTC.

This chain joins TRBV28 and TRBJ2-1; D is uncertain. Per the germline V gene, CDR1 is MDHEN and CDR2 is SYDVKM. The CDR3 length is 12 residues. The V end lost 4 bases, the J end lost 5 bases, and 6 bases lay between the germline ends. The DNA of the CDR3 is TGTGCCAGCAGTTGGTCGGACAATGAGCAGTTCTTC. Amino acids: CASSWSDNEQFF.

This chain connects TRBV29-1 to TRBJ2-3; 12 bases agree with TRBD1. Germline V gene data show CDR1 as SQVTM and CDR2 as ANQGSEA. The J segment lost 3 bases and the V segment lost 7 bases, leaving 2 bases of the junction unmatched. The CDR3 is made up of 13 amino acids. CDR3 nucleotide sequence: TGCAGCGCGGGACAGGGGGCGACAGATACGCAGTATTTT. This encodes CSAGQGATDTQYF.

This clone was counted only a few times. The gene calls are TRBV7-3 and TRBJ2-4, with a weak D call TRBD2 (5 bases). The germline gives CDR1 SGHTA, CDR2 FQGTGA. The CDR3 spans 13 residues. V gave up 5 bases and J gave up 6 bases, with 11 bases separating them. The CDR3 bases are TGTGCCAGCAGCCTAAGTAGCGTAAACATTCAGTACTTC. It is translated as CASSLSSVNIQYF.

The genes are TRBV30 and TRBJ2-1; TRBD2 aligns across 10 bases. Per germline, CDR1 GTSNPN and CDR2 SVGIG (reference sequence). The V gene end was trimmed by 2 bases and the J gene end by 8 bases; junction bases not matched to a gene: 6. The CDR3 is made up of 14 amino acids. CDR3 DNA sequence: TGTGCCTGGAGTAGGCTAGCGGGAGACTATGAGCAGTTCTTC. It is translated as CAWSRLAGDYEQFF.